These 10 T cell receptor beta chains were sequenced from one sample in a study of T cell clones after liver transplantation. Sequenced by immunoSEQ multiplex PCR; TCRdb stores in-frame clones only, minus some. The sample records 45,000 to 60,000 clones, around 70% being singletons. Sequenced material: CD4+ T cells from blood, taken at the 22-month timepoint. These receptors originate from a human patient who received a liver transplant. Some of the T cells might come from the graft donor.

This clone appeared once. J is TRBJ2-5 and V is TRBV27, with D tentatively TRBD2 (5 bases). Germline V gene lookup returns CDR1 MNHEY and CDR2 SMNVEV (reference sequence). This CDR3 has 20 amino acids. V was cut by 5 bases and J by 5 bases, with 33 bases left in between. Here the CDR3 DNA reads TGTGCCAGCAGTACGGTGTTCAGCAGTTTAGGAGGTCGTGGGGAGGAGACCCAGTACTTC. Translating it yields CASSTVFSSLGGRGEETQYF.

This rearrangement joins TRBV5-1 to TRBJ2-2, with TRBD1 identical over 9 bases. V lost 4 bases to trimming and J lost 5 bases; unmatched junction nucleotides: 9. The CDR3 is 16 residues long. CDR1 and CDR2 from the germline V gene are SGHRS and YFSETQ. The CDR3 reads CASSGPGQGRTGELFF. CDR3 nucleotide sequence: TGCGCCAGCAGCGGACCGGGACAGGGAAGGACCGGGGAGCTGTTTTTT.

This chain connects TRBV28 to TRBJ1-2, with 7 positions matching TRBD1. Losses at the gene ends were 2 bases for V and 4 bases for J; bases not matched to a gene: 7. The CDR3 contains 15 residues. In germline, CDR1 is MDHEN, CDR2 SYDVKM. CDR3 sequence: CASSLGAGGGYGYTF. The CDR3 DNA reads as TGTGCCAGCAGTTTAGGGGCAGGGGGTGGCTATGGCTACACCTTC.

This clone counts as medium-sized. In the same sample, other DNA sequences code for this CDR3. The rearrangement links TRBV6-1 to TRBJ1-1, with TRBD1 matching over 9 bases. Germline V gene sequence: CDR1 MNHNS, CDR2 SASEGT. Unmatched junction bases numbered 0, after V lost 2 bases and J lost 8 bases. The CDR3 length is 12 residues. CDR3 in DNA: TGTGCCAGCAGTGAAACAGGGGGCGAAGCTTTCTTT. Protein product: CASSETGGEAFF.

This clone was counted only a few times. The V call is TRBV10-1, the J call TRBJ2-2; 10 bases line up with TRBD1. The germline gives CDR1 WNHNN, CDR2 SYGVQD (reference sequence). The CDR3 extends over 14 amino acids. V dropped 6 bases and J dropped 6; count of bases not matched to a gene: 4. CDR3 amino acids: CASSRQGAAGELFF. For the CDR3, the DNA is TGCGCCAGCAGCCGACAGGGGGCTGCCGGGGAGCTGTTTTTT.

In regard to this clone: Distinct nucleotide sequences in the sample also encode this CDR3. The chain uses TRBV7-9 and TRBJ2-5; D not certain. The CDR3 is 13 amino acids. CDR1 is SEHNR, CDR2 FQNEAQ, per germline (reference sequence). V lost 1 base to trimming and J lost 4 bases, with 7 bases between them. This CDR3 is CASSLGRGETQYF. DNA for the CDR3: TGTGCCAGCAGCTTAGGACGAGGAGAGACCCAGTACTTC.

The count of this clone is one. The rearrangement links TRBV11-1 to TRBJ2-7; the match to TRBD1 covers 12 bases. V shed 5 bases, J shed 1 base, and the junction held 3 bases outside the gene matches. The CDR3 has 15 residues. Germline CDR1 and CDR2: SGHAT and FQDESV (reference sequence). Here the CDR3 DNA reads TGTGCCAGCAGCGGGGGACAGGGGGCGTCCTACGAGCAGTACTTC. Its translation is CASSGGQGASYEQYF.

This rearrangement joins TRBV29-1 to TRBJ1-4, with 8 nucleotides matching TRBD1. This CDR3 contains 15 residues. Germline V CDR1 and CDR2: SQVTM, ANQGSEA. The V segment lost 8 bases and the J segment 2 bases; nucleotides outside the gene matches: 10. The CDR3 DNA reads TGCAGCATCCGGACAGGGTGGCCCACTAATGAAAAACTGTTTTTT. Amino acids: CSIRTGWPTNEKLFF.

The CDR3 region is CASSRLTASTDTQYF. CDR3 DNA: TGTGCCAGCAGTCGTCTGACAGCTAGCACAGATACGCAGTATTTT. The gene calls are TRBV2 and TRBJ2-3; D may be TRBD1 (5 bases). The length of the CDR3 is 15 residues. Per the germline V gene, CDR1 is SNHLY and CDR2 is FYNNEI. Between the trimmed V and J ends, which lost 5 bases and 0 bases, there was a span of 12 bases.

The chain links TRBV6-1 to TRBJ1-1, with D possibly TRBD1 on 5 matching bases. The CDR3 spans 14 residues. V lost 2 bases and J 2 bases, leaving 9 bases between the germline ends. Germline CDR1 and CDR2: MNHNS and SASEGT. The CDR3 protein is CASSERTQNTEAFF. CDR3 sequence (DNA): TGTGCCAGCAGTGAAAGGACACAAAACACTGAAGCTTTCTTT.